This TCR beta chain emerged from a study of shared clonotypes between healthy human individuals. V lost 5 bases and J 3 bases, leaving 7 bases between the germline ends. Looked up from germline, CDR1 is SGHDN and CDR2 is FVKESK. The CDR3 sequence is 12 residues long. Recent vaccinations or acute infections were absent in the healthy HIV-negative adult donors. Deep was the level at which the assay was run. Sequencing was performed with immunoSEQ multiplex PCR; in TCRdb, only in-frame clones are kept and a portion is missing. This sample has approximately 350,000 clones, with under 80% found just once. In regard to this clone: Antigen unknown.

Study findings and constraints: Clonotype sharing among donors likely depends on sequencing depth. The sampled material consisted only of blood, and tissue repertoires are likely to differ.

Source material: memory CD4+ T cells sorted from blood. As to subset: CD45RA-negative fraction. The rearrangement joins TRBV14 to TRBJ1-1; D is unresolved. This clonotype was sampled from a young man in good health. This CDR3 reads CASSSEHTEAFF. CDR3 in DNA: TGTGCCAGCAGCTCGGAGCACACTGAAGCTTTCTTT.